This TCR beta chain derives from a study of shared clonotypes between healthy human individuals. Study observations and caveats: Non-shared clonotypes showed lower generation probabilities than clonotypes common to all four donors.

Nashville, Tennessee was home to all donors, who were Caucasian adults. With regard to this clone: Its target is unknown.

This CDR3 region has 12 residues. Trimming stripped 6 bases from V and 2 bases from J, with 7 bases between. Germline CDR1 MDHEN, CDR2 SYDVKM. Sequencing was performed with immunoSEQ multiplex PCR; in TCRdb, only in-frame clones are kept and a portion is missing. The top ten hold roughly 0.13% of the sample, which has more than 2,000,000 clones, over 85% seen once. V and J are TRBV28 and TRBJ1-1, with unresolved D. Sequenced input: naive CD4+ T cells sorted from blood. Subset here: CD45RA+ positively selected. The sequence was obtained from a man between 18 and 29 years old in good health. The CDR3 sequence: CASRLGNTEAFF. The DNA for the CDR3 is TGTGCCAGCAGACTGGGTAACACTGAAGCTTTCTTT.